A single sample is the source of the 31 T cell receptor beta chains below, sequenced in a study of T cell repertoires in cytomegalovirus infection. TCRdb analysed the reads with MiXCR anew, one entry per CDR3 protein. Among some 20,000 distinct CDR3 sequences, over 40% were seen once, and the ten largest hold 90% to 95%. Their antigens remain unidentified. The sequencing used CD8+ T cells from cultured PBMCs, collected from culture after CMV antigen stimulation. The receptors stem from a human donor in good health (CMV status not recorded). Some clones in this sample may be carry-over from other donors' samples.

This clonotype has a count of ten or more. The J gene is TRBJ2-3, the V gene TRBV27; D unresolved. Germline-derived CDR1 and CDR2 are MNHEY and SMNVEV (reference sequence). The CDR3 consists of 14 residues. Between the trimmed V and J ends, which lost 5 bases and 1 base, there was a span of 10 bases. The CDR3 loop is CASSTLGRTDTQYF. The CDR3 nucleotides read TGTGCCAGCAGTACTCTAGGTCGCACAGATACGCAGTATTTT.

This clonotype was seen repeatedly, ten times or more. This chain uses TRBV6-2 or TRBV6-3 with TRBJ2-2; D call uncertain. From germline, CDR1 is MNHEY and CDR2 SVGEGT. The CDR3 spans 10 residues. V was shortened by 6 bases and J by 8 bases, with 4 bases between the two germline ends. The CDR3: CASRDGELFF. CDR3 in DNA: TGTGCCAGCAGGGATGGGGAGCTGTTTTTT.

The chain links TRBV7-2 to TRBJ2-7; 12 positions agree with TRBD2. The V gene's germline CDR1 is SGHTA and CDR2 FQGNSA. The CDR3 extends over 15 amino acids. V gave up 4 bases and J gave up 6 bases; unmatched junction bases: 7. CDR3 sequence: CASSSTSGRSSEQYF. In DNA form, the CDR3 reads TGTGCCAGCAGCTCAACTAGCGGGAGGTCTTCCGAGCAGTACTTC.

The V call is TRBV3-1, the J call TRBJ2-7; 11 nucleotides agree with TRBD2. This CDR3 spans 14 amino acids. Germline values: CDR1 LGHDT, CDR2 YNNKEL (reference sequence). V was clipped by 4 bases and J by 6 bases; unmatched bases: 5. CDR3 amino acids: CASSPGLAVGEQYF. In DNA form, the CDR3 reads TGTGCCAGCAGCCCGGGACTAGCGGTTGGCGAGCAGTACTTC.

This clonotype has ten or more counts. The CDR3 spells CASQRATNEKLFF. The CDR3 bases are TGTGCCAGCCAAAGAGCAACTAATGAAAAACTGTTTTTT. The V gene is TRBV7-8, the J gene TRBJ1-4; D remains unclear. The V end was cut by 8 bases, the J end by 0 bases, with 7 bases between. CDR3 length: 13 amino acids. The germline V gene encodes CDR1 SGHVS and CDR2 FQNEAQ.

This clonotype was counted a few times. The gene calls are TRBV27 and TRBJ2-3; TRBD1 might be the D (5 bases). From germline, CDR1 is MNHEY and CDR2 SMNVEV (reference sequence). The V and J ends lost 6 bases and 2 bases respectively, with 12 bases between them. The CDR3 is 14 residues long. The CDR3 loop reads CASSPVGHTDTQYF. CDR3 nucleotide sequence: TGTGCCAGCAGCCCCGTGGGGCACACAGATACGCAGTATTTT.

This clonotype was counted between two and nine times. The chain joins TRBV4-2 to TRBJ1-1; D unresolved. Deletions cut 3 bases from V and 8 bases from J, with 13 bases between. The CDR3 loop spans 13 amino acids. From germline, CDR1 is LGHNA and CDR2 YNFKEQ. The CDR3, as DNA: TGTGCCAGCAGCCAGGCCGTCATGGAGGAAGCTTTCTTT. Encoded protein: CASSQAVMEEAFF.

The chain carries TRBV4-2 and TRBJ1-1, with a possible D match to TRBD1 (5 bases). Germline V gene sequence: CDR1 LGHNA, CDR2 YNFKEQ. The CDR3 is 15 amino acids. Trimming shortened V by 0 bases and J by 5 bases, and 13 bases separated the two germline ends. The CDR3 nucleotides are TGTGCCAGCAGCCAAGAAGGGGATGGGGAGACTGAAGCTTTCTTT. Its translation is CASSQEGDGETEAFF.

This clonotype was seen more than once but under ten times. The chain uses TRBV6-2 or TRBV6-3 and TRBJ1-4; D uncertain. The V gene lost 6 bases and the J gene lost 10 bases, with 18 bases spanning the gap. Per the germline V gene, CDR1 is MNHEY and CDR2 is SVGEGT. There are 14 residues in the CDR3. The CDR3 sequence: CASSPVRGQGKLFF. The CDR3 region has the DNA TGTGCCAGCAGCCCCGTTCGTGGCCAAGGAAAACTGTTTTTT.

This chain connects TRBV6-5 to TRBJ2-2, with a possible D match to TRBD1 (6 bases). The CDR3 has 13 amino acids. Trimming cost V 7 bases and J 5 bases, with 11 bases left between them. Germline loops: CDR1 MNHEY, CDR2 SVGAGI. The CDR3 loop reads CASTLTGTGELFF. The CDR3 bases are TGTGCCAGCACCCTAACAGGGACCGGGGAGCTGTTTTTT.

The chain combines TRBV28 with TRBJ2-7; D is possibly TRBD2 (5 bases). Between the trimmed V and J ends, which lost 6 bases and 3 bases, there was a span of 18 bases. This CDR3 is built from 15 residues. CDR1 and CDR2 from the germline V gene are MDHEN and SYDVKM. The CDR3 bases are TGTGCCAGCAGGGACGGGATACAGCCGTACTACGAGCAGTACTTC. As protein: CASRDGIQPYYEQYF.

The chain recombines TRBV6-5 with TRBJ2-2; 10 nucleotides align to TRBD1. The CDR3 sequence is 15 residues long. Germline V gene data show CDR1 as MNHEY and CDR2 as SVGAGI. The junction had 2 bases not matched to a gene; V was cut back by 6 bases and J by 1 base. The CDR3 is CASSWDRGNTGELFF. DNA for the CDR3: TGTGCCAGCAGCTGGGACAGGGGGAACACCGGGGAGCTGTTTTTT.

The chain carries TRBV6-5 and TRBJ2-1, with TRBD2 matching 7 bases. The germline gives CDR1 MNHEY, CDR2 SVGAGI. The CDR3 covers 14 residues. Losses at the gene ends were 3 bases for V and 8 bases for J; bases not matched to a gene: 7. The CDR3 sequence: CASSYGGSNDEQFF. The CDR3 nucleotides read TGTGCCAGCAGTTATGGCGGGAGTAACGATGAGCAGTTCTTC.

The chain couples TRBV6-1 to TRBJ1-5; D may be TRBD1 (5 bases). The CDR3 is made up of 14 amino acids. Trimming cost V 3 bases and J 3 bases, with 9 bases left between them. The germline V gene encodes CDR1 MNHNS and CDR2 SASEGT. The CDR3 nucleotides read TGTGCCAGCAGTGACAGGGTGGACAATCAGCCCCAGCATTTT. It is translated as CASSDRVDNQPQHF.

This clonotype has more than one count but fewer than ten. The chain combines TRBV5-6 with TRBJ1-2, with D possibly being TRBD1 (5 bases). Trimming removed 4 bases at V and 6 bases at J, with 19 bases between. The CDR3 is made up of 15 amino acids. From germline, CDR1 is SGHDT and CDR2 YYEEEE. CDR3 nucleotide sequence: TGTGCCAGCAGCCCCGGGACCGCAGGTCTGGATGGCTACACCTTC. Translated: CASSPGTAGLDGYTF. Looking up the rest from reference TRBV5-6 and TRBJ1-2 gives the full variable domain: DAGVTQSPTHLIKTRGQQVTLRCSPKSGHDTVSWYQQALGQGPQFIFQYYEEEERQRGNFPDRFSGHQFPNYSSELNVNALLLGDSALYLCASSPGTAGLDGYTFGSGTRLTVV.

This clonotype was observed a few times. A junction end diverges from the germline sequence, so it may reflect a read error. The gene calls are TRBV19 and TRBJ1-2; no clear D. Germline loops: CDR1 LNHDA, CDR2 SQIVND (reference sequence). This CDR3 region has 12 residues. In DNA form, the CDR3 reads TGTGTCAGTAGTCCTCCCAACTATGGCTACACCTTC. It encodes CVSSPPNYGYTF.

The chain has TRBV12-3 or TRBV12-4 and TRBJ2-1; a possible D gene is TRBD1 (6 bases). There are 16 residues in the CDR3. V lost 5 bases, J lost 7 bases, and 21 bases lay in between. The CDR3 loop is CASSPAGDLAGNEQFF. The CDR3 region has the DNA TGTGCCAGCAGTCCAGCAGGGGACCTCGCAGGGAATGAGCAGTTCTTC.

CDR3 nucleotides: TGTGCCAGCAGCCTAACCGGGACTAGCAGTGAGCAGTTCTTC. This gives the protein CASSLTGTSSEQFF. The chain recombines TRBV13 with TRBJ2-1, with TRBD2 matching 9 bases. Germline lookup yields CDR1 PRHDT and CDR2 FYEKMQ (reference sequence). The CDR3 length is 14 residues. With V trimmed by 5 bases and J by 9 bases, 8 bases remained unmatched.

The CDR3 here is CASSHHTGELFF. In DNA, the CDR3 is TGTGCCAGCAGCCATCACACCGGGGAGCTGTTTTTT. This chain connects TRBV7-3 to TRBJ2-2; no clear D. Germline V lookup: CDR1 SGHTA, CDR2 FQGTGA. The CDR3 length is 12 residues. Trimming removed 5 bases from V and 3 bases from J, with 4 bases in between.

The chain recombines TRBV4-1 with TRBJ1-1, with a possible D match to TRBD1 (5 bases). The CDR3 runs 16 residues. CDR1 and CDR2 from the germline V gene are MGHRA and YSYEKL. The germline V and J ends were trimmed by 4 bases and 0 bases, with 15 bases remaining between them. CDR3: CASSPARGRVNTEAFF. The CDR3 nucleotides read TGCGCCAGCAGCCCAGCCCGCGGCAGGGTGAACACTGAAGCTTTCTTT.

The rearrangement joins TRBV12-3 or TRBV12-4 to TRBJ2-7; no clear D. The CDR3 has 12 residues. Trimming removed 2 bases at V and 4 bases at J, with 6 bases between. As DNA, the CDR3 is TGTGCCAGCAGTTTAAAGAAGTACGAGCAGTACTTC. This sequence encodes CASSLKKYEQYF.

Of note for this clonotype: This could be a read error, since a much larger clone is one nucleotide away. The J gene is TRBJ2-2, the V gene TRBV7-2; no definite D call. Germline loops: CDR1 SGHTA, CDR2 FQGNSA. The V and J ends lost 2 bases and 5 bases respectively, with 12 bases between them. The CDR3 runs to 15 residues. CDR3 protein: CASSLNPVSTGELFF. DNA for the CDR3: TGTGCCAGCAGCTTAAACCCGGTCTCGACCGGGGAGCTGTTTTTT.

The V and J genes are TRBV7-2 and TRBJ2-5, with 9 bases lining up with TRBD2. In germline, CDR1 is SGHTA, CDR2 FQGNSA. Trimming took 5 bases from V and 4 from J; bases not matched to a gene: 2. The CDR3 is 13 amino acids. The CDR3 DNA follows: TGTGCCAGCAGCGCGGGACTAGCAGAGACCCAGTACTTC. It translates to CASSAGLAETQYF. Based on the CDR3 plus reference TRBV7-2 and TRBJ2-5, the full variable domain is GAGVSQSPSNKVTEKGKDVELRCDPISGHTALYWYRQSLGQGLEFLIYFQGNSAPDKSGLPSDRFSAERTGGSVSTLTIQRTQQEDSAVYLCASSAGLAETQYFGPGTRLLVL.

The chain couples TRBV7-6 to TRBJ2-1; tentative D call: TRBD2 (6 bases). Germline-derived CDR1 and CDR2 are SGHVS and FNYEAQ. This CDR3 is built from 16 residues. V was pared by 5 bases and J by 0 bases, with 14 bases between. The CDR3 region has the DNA TGTGCCAGCAGCGGACGGGACGGGAGCTCCTACAATGAGCAGTTCTTC. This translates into CASSGRDGSSYNEQFF.

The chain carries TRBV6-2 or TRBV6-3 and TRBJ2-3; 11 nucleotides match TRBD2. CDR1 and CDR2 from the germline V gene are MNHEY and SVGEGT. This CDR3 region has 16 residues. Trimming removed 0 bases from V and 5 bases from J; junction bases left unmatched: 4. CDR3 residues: CASSYSSGGARDTQYF. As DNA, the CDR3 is TGTGCCAGCAGTTACTCTAGCGGGGGGGCCAGAGATACGCAGTATTTT.

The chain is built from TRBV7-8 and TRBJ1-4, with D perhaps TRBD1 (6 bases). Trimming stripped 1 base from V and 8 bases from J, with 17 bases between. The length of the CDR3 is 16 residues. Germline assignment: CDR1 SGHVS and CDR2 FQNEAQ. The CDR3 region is CASSLGVWGAREKLFF. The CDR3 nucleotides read TGTGCCAGCAGCTTAGGGGTATGGGGGGCGCGAGAAAAACTGTTTTTT.

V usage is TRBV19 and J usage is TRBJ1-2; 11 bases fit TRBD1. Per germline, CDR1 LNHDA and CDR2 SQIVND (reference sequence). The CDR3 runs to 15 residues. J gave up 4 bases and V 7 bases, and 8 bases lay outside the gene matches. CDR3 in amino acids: CASTLSGTGGYGYTF. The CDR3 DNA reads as TGTGCCAGTACCCTTTCTGGGACAGGGGGCTATGGCTACACCTTC.

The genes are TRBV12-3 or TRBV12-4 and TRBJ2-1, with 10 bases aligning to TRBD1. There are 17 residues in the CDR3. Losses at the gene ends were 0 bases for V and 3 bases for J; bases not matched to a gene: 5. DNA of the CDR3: TGTGCCAGCAGTTTAGCGGAGGGACAGGGGCTCTACAATGAGCAGTTCTTC. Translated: CASSLAEGQGLYNEQFF.

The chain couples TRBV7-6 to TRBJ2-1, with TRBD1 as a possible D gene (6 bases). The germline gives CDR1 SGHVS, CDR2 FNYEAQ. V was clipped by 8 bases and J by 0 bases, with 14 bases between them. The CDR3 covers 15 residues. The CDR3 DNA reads TGTGCCAGCGGTAAAACAGGGAGCTCCTACAATGAGCAGTTCTTC. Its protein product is CASGKTGSSYNEQFF.

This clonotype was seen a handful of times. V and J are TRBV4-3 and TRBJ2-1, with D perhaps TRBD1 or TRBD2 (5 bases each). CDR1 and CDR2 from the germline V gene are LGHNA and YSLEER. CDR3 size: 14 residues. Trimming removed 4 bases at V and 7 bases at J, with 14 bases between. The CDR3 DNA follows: TGCGCCAGCAGCCTGGGGGAAGTCCTAAATGAGCAGTTCTTC. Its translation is CASSLGEVLNEQFF.

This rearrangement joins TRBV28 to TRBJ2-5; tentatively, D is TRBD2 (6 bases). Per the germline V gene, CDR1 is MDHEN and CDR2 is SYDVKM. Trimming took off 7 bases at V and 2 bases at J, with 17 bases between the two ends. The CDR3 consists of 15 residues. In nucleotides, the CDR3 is TGTGCCAGCACTCCCCGGGGCGCGGGGCAAGAGACCCAGTACTTC. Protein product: CASTPRGAGQETQYF.